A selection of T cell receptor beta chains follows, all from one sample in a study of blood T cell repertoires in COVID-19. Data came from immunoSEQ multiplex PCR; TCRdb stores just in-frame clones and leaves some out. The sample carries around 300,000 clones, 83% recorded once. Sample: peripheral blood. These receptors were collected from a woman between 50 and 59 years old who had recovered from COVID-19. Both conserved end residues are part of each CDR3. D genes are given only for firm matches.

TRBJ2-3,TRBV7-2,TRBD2,CASIVAGSTDTQYF
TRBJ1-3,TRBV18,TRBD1,CASSPSTGDGSGNTIYF
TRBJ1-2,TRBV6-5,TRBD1,CASSYSDAGGNYGYTF
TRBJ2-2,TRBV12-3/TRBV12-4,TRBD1,CASTLTGTGELFF
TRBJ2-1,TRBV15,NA,CATSRAGSGYNEQFF
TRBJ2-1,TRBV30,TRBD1,CAWNGDRSRATFTDYNEQFF
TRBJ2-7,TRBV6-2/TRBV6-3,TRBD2,CASSYPRTSGPIYEQYF
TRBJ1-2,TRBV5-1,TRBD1,CASSLDLVGQGDGYTF
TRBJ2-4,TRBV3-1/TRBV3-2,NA,CASSQDWGDLAKNIQYF
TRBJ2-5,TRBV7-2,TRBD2,CASSSGLSSGGTQYF
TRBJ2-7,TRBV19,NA,CASSMVRSHEQYF
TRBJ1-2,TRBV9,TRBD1,CASSATEKTGEGYTF
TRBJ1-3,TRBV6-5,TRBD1,CASSWGQYSGNTIYF
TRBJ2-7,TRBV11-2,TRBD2,CASRLLAGNARPYEQYF
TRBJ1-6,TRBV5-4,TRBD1,CASNLQGVYNSPLHF
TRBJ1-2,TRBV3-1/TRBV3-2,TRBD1,CASSHLQGSYGYTF
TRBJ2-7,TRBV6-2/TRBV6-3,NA,CASSYRDNYEQYF
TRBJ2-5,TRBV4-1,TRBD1,CASSLLGGTGGLAGVIGETQYF
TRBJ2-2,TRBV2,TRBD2,CASRPTSGRGTGELFF
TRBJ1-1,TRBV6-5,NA,CASSYSSAAPLAEAFF
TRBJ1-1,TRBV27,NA,CASSSQEMNTEAFF
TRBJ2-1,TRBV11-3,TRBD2,CASSELAGGRNEQFF
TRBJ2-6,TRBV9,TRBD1,CASSVVQGAPSGANVLTF
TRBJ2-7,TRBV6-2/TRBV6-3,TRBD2,CASSPSPLGLAGGSVYEQYF
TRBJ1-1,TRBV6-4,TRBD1,CASRGQGAGEAFF
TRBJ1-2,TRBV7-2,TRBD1,CASSLGGTASMEGYTF
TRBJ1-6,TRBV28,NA,CASSRSQGRRPPLHF